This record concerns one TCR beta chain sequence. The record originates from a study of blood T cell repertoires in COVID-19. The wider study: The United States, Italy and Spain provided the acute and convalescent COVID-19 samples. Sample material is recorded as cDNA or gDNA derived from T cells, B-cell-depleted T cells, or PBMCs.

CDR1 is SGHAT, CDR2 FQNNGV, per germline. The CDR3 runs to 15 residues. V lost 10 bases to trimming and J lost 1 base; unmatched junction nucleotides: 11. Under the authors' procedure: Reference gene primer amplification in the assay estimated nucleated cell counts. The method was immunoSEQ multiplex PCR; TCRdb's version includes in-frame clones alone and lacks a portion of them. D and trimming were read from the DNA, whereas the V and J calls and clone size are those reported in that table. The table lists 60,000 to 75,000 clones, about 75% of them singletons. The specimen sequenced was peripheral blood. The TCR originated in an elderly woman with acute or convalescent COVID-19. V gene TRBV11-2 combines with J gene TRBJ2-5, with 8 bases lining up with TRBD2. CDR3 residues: CATDYGGGLQETQYF. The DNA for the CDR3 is TGTGCCACCGATTACGGGGGGGGGCTCCAAGAGACCCAGTACTTC.